What follows describes a single TCR beta chain. The sample originates from a study of blood T cell repertoires in COVID-19. The CDR3 is made up of 13 amino acids. The V and J ends lost 5 bases and 2 bases, in that order; junction bases with no gene match: 2. Germline values: CDR1 SNHLY, CDR2 FYNNEI. Clones were sequenced by immunoSEQ multiplex PCR, and TCRdb holds only the in-frame ones, with some missing. Of about 130,000 clones listed, about 87% were seen once; the top ten hold 3% to 4.5%. The chain carries TRBV2 and TRBJ1-2; 7 bases agree with TRBD1. The origin of this receptor is a woman aged 55-70 years with acute or convalescent COVID-19. What was sequenced was peripheral blood. Written as DNA, the CDR3 is TGTGCCAGCAGTCTGGGACAGAACTATGGCTACACCTTC. It encodes CASSLGQNYGYTF. The entire variable domain, with the rest obtained from reference TRBV2 and TRBJ1-2, is as follows: EPEVTQTPSHQVTQMGQEVILRCVPISNHLYFYWYRQILGQKVEFLVSFYNNEISEKSEIFDDQFSVERPDGSNFTLKIRSTKLEDSAMYFCASSLGQNYGYTFGSGTRLTVV.